A selection of T cell receptor beta chains follows, all from one sample in a study of pediatric ulcerative colitis. Repertoires were generated with immunoSEQ multiplex PCR, while TCRdb's copy carries only in-frame clones and drops some. This table holds 60,000 or so clones, 70% to 80% found once. Sequencing was done on a sample of blood. The source of these receptors is a boy between 10 and 17 years old with moderate ulcerative colitis. Each CDR3 is given with its conserved first and last residue. The order of the fields is CDR3 length, V gene, J gene, CDR3 protein.

cdr3_length: 14; v_call: TRBV6-5; j_call: TRBJ1-2; cdr3_aa: CASSASITNYGYTF
cdr3_length: 17; v_call: TRBV7-6; j_call: TRBJ2-3; cdr3_aa: CASSLAPSGTRPDTQYF
cdr3_length: 13; v_call: TRBV28; j_call: TRBJ2-7; cdr3_aa: CASSRTGFYEQYF
cdr3_length: 11; v_call: TRBV14; j_call: TRBJ2-1; cdr3_aa: CASSQDGKQFF
cdr3_length: 13; v_call: TRBV29-1; j_call: TRBJ2-5; cdr3_aa: CSVRHRDVETQYF
cdr3_length: 13; v_call: TRBV6-5; j_call: TRBJ2-1; cdr3_aa: CASAGTVRNEQFF
cdr3_length: 13; v_call: TRBV25-1; j_call: TRBJ2-2; cdr3_aa: CASSARNTGELFF
cdr3_length: 15; v_call: TRBV11-2; j_call: TRBJ2-7; cdr3_aa: CASSLAGTVPYEQYF
cdr3_length: 16; v_call: TRBV5-1; j_call: TRBJ2-3; cdr3_aa: CASSRWTSGGTDTQYF
cdr3_length: 16; v_call: TRBV14; j_call: TRBJ2-5; cdr3_aa: CASSQDRDYRKETQYF
cdr3_length: 15; v_call: TRBV11-1; j_call: TRBJ2-1; cdr3_aa: CASSLDGTGGNEQFF
cdr3_length: 13; v_call: TRBV29-1; j_call: TRBJ1-1; cdr3_aa: CSVPGQSNTEAFF
cdr3_length: 18; v_call: TRBV5-4; j_call: TRBJ2-1; cdr3_aa: CASRSGTSGASSYNEQFF
cdr3_length: 13; v_call: TRBV27; j_call: TRBJ2-7; cdr3_aa: CASSLVSDLEQYF
cdr3_length: 15; v_call: TRBV7-9; j_call: TRBJ1-1; cdr3_aa: CASSLWDTMNTEAFF
cdr3_length: 14; v_call: TRBV29-1; j_call: TRBJ1-1; cdr3_aa: CSVAGAGGNTEAFF
cdr3_length: 13; v_call: TRBV5-4; j_call: TRBJ1-1; cdr3_aa: CASSPPSDTEAFF
cdr3_length: 13; v_call: TRBV6-4; j_call: TRBJ1-1; cdr3_aa: CASSVGMGSEAFF
cdr3_length: 15; v_call: TRBV13; j_call: TRBJ2-5; cdr3_aa: CASSTVGRSEETQYF
cdr3_length: 16; v_call: TRBV25-1; j_call: TRBJ1-1; cdr3_aa: CASSEIKDPGETEAFF
cdr3_length: 14; v_call: TRBV5-1; j_call: TRBJ1-3; cdr3_aa: CASSLDGSGNTIYF
cdr3_length: 16; v_call: TRBV11-3; j_call: TRBJ2-1; cdr3_aa: CASSLSLAGSYNEQFF
cdr3_length: 15; v_call: TRBV4-2; j_call: TRBJ1-1; cdr3_aa: CASSQDMTGGFEAFF
cdr3_length: 13; v_call: TRBV28; j_call: TRBJ1-2; cdr3_aa: CASSLGTDYGYTF
cdr3_length: 16; v_call: TRBV25-1; j_call: TRBJ2-2; cdr3_aa: CASTPLSGSDTGELFF